Listed below are T cell receptor beta chains from one sample, sequenced in a study of Tregs in tolerant kidney transplant recipients. This table comes from immunoSEQ multiplex PCR, and its TCRdb copy is limited to in-frame clones, with some not included. This table has about 69,000 clones, around 90% appearing once. Sample: CD4+ T cells from blood, taken before the transplant. Receptors originate from a human donor who received a combined kidney and bone marrow transplant. Each CDR3 is given with its conserved first and last residue. A D gene is named only where the DNA matches it firmly. Not all rows give a size; the values are once, few, many and, for expanded clones, a class.

NA	TRBV2	TRBJ2-7	NA	TGTGCCAGCCTACTATCGGGACTGGGGGACTACGAGCAGTACTTC	CASLLSGLGDYEQYF
NA	TRBV5-1	TRBJ2-5	TRBD1	TGCGCCAGCAGCTTGGGCCAGGGGGTCCATCAAGAGACCCAGTACTTC	CASSLGQGVHQETQYF
NA	TRBV4-3	TRBJ1-2	NA	TGCGCCAGCAGCCAAGATATAGCTGGCACACAGGGTGGCTACACCTTC	CASSQDIAGTQGGYTF
once	TRBV2	TRBJ2-7	TRBD1	TGTGCCAGCAGTTCCGGGACAGGATTCTACGAGCAGTACTTC	CASSSGTGFYEQYF
NA	TRBV5-1	TRBJ1-2	NA	TGCGCCAGCAGCTTGGAAGAACAGCGGTATGGCTACACCTTC	CASSLEEQRYGYTF
NA	TRBV30	TRBJ1-5	NA	TGTGCCTACACTAGTCAGGGGAATCAGCCCCAGCATTTT	CAYTSQGNQPQHF
once	TRBV9	TRBJ1-1	NA	TGTGCCAGCAGCGTAGGCGGAGAACTGAACACTGAAGCTTTCTTT	CASSVGGELNTEAFF
NA	TRBV6-6	TRBJ2-7	NA	TGTGCCAGCAGTACTAGAATGGCCCTCTACGAGCAGTACTTC	CASSTRMALYEQYF
NA	TRBV9	TRBJ2-2	NA	TGTGCCAGCAGCGTACCCCCGGCGGACACCGGGGAGCTGTTTTTT	CASSVPPADTGELFF
NA	TRBV19	TRBJ1-4	NA	TGTGCCGCCGGCCACAACAGGGAAAAACTGTTTTTT	CAAGHNREKLFF
NA	TRBV21-1	TRBJ2-7	NA	TGTGCCAGCAGCCTTCTGGAGCTCAAGAAATACGAGCAGTACTTC	CASSLLELKKYEQYF
NA	TRBV6-1	TRBJ1-1	NA	TGTGCCAGCAGGGAGGGGAATCTGAACACTGAAGCTTTCTTT	CASREGNLNTEAFF
NA	TRBV30	TRBJ1-5	NA	TGTGCCTGGACTACAGATAGCAATCAGCCCCAGCATTTT	CAWTTDSNQPQHF
NA	TRBV25-1	TRBJ2-3	TRBD1	TGTGCCAGCAGCGTGCCAGGGGGCTTAAGCACAGATACGCAGTATTTT	CASSVPGGLSTDTQYF
few	TRBV14	TRBJ2-7	TRBD2	TGTGCCAGCAGCCAATTCGGGTTGCGGGAGAACGGGCAGTACTTC	CASSQFGLRENGQYF
NA	TRBV27	TRBJ2-7	TRBD2	TGTGCCAGCAGTCCGCGGACTAGCGGGAGTCTGAACTTC	CASSPRTSGSLNF
NA	TRBV5-6	TRBJ2-1	NA	TGTGCCAGCAGCTTCCGGCGGGCTAGCTCCTACAATGAGCAGTTCTTC	CASSFRRASSYNEQFF
NA	TRBV9	TRBJ2-1	NA	TGTGCCAGCAGCTACGCGGCTAGCGTGAATAACAATGAGCAGTTCTTC	CASSYAASVNNNEQFF
NA	TRBV2	TRBJ2-5	TRBD1	TGTGCCAGCGAACAGGGGGCGGAGACCCAGTACTTC	CASEQGAETQYF
NA	TRBV30	TRBJ1-2	NA	TGTGCCTCGACCCCTGGTGGGGGCATGAACTATGGCTACACCTTC	CASTPGGGMNYGYTF
once	TRBV6-4	TRBJ2-1	TRBD2	TGTGCCAGCAGCCTTACTAGCGGTTCCTACAATGAGCAGTTCTTC	CASSLTSGSYNEQFF
NA	TRBV18	TRBJ1-4	NA	TGTGCCAGCTCACCGGGACAAACTAATGAAAAACTGTTTTTT	CASSPGQTNEKLFF
NA	TRBV19	TRBJ2-3	NA	TGTGCCAGTAGTACGGGAGATACGCAGTATTTT	CASSTGDTQYF
NA	TRBV5-1	TRBJ2-1	TRBD2	TGCGCCAGCAGCTTGCATCCTACTAGCGGGAGGGCCGATGAGCAGTTCTTC	CASSLHPTSGRADEQFF
NA	TRBV5-1	TRBJ2-1	TRBD1	TGCGCCAGCAGCTCGGGACAGGGGACTCATGAGCAGTTCTTC	CASSSGQGTHEQFF
NA	TRBV4-2	TRBJ2-2	TRBD2	TGTGCCAGCAGCCATAGCGGGAGGGGTTTGGGCACCGGGGAGCTGTTTTTT	CASSHSGRGLGTGELFF
NA	TRBV10-3	TRBJ1-5	TRBD1	TGTGCCATCAGTCGGGACAGGGCTCCCAATCAGCCCCAGCATTTT	CAISRDRAPNQPQHF
NA	TRBV7-2	TRBJ1-1	NA	TGTGCCAGCACCCAAAGCAGGGGCACTGAAGCTTTCTTT	CASTQSRGTEAFF
NA	TRBV6-1	TRBJ1-1	NA	TGTGCCAGCAGTGAGGTGCAGGGGTACACTGAAGCTTTCTTT	CASSEVQGYTEAFF
NA	TRBV19	TRBJ2-7	NA	TGTGCCAGTAGTGAGGATTATCGCACCTACGAGCAGTACTTC	CASSEDYRTYEQYF
NA	TRBV19	TRBJ2-7	TRBD1	TGTGCCAGTAGCCGTACGATGACAGGGCGGTACGAGCAGTACTTC	CASSRTMTGRYEQYF
NA	TRBV2	TRBJ1-2	TRBD1	TGTGCCAGCAGGGAGAGACAGGGGGCCGACTATGGCTACACCTTC	CASRERQGADYGYTF
NA	TRBV19	TRBJ1-5	NA	TGTGCCACCTCCCCCTTAGGACAGTCAAATCAGCCCCAGCATTTT	CATSPLGQSNQPQHF
NA	TRBV6-5	TRBJ1-1	NA	TGTGCCAGCAGGGAACAGGGAAACACTGAAGCTTTCTTT	CASREQGNTEAFF
NA	TRBV5-8	TRBJ1-2	NA	TGTGCCAGCAGCCGGGCAGCGGAAGGTTACTATGGCTACACCTTC	CASSRAAEGYYGYTF
NA	TRBV5-1	TRBJ2-3	TRBD2	TGCGCCAGCAGCTCTAGCGGCAGCACAGATACGCAGTATTTT	CASSSSGSTDTQYF
NA	TRBV29-1	TRBJ1-2	TRBD1	TGCAGCGTCGGACAGGGGTTGAATTATGGCTACACCTTC	CSVGQGLNYGYTF
NA	TRBV4-1	TRBJ1-2	NA	TGCGCCAGCAGCCAAGATACGGGGGGCTACACCTTC	CASSQDTGGYTF
few	TRBV4-2	TRBJ2-7	TRBD2	TGTGCCAGCAGCCAAGATAGAGCAGGGCGGCTAGCGGGATCCCACCTACGACAGCAGTACTTC	CASSQDRAGRLAGSHLRQQYF
once	TRBV5-1	TRBJ2-3	NA	TGCGCCAGCAGCCGGTCGGAGCTGAGTACGCAGTATTTT	CASSRSELSTQYF
once	TRBV15	TRBJ1-2	NA	TGTGCCACCAGCAGAGATCTAACAGGAAGCTTTCCGGGCTACACCTTC	CATSRDLTGSFPGYTF
NA	TRBV28	TRBJ1-5	TRBD1	TGTGCCAGCCTTCCTACGGGACAGGGGAATCAGCCCCAGCATTTT	CASLPTGQGNQPQHF
NA	TRBV28	TRBJ1-5	TRBD1	TGTGGAACTACAGGGGTTTATCAGCCCCAGCATTTT	CGTTGVYQPQHF
NA	TRBV4-3	TRBJ1-5	TRBD1	TGCGCCAGCAGCCAAGAAGTAACAGGGGTCGGCCAGCCCCAGCATTTT	CASSQEVTGVGQPQHF
NA	TRBV10-1	TRBJ2-5	NA	TGCGCCAGCAGCAGGGGAGACGGAGAGACCCAGTACTTC	CASSRGDGETQYF